A single sample is the source of the 13 T cell receptor beta chains below, sequenced in a study of blood T cell repertoires in COVID-19. Only in-frame clones appear in the TCRdb table, and some are missing; sequencing was by immunoSEQ multiplex PCR. The data contain over 75,000 clones, 70% to 90% of them singletons. The sequenced sample was peripheral blood. These receptors came from a human donor in a cohort sampled during active COVID-19.

The chain carries TRBV19 and TRBJ2-3; 9 bases match TRBD1. The length of the CDR3 is 16 residues. The junction had 6 bases not matched to a gene; V was cut back by 3 bases and J by 2 bases. CDR1 and CDR2 from the germline V gene are LNHDA and SQIVND (reference sequence). The CDR3 DNA sequence: TGTGCCAGTAGTATCCTGGACAGGGGCCTCACAGATACGCAGTATTTT. Translated: CASSILDRGLTDTQYF.

The chain carries TRBV7-2 and TRBJ2-7; 7 positions match TRBD1. Losses at the gene ends were 5 bases for V and 4 bases for J; bases not matched to a gene: 8. The CDR3 extends over 14 amino acids. Germline CDR1 is SGHTA and CDR2 is FQGNSA. DNA for the CDR3: TGTGCCAGCAGCCCGCCGGACAGGAGGTACGAGCAGTACTTC. This encodes CASSPPDRRYEQYF.

The genes are TRBV19 and TRBJ2-6; D unresolved. This CDR3 is 15 amino acids long. Germline-derived CDR1 and CDR2 are LNHDA and SQIVND (reference sequence). The germline V and J ends were trimmed by 2 bases and 0 bases, with 5 bases remaining between them. The CDR3 loop is CASSIPGSGANVLTF. In DNA, the CDR3 is TGTGCCAGTAGTATACCAGGCTCTGGGGCCAACGTCCTGACTTTC.

This chain joins TRBV25-1 and TRBJ2-7, with TRBD1 matching over 9 bases. The V segment lost 5 bases and the J segment 6 bases; nucleotides outside the gene matches: 5. The CDR3 consists of 13 residues. Germline-derived CDR1 and CDR2 are MGHDK and SYGVNS. The chain's CDR3 is CASSNTGQGEQYF. In nucleotides, the CDR3 is TGTGCCAGCAGTAACACGGGACAGGGCGAGCAGTACTTC.

In this sample, this clone turned up a few times. The V and J genes are TRBV28 and TRBJ1-4, with D tentatively TRBD1 (6 bases). The CDR3 sequence is 14 residues long. The germline gives CDR1 MDHEN, CDR2 SYDVKM. The V end was cut by 5 bases, the J end by 4 bases, with 11 bases between. The CDR3 DNA follows: TGTGCCAGCAGTATGACAGGAGTTAATGAAAAACTGTTTTTT. Translating gives CASSMTGVNEKLFF.

The rearrangement uses TRBV5-1 and TRBJ1-3; D is unclear. Germline CDR1 and CDR2: SGHRS and YFSETQ. The germline V and J ends were trimmed by 2 bases and 7 bases, with 16 bases remaining between them. This CDR3 has 15 residues. The CDR3 DNA follows: TGCGCCAGCAGCTTTGGTGGCGAGGCTCGCAACACCATATATTTT. Translated: CASSFGGEARNTIYF.

The chain is built from TRBV4-1 and TRBJ2-2, with 7 nucleotides matching TRBD2. This CDR3 is 15 amino acids long. J was trimmed by 6 bases and V by 3 bases; bases with no gene match: 7. Germline lookup yields CDR1 MGHRA and CDR2 YSYEKL. The CDR3 loop is CASSQSRERPGELFF. The CDR3 DNA is TGCGCCAGCAGCCAGTCGCGGGAGAGGCCCGGGGAGCTGTTTTTT.

This clone has a handful of counts. The chain recombines TRBV6-6 with TRBJ1-4; perhaps TRBD1 as D (5 bases). Germline V gene sequence: CDR1 MNHNY, CDR2 SVGAGI (reference sequence). CDR3 length: 13 amino acids. Between the trimmed V and J ends, which lost 10 bases and 5 bases, there was a span of 14 bases. The CDR3 spells CATHRGQNEKLFF. As DNA, the CDR3 is TGTGCCACGCATAGGGGCCAGAATGAAAAACTGTTTTTT.

The V and J genes are TRBV28 and TRBJ2-6; 12 bases are shared with TRBD1. The CDR3 spans 17 residues. V lost 4 bases, J lost 2 bases, and 3 bases stayed unmatched. Germline assignment: CDR1 MDHEN and CDR2 SYDVKM. The CDR3 nucleotides read TGTGCCAGCAGTTCCGGGACAGGGGGCGCTGGGGCCAACGTCCTGACTTTC. It yields the protein CASSSGTGGAGANVLTF.

In its sample, this clone was seen once. The V call is TRBV28, the J call TRBJ1-1, with D possibly TRBD1 on 6 matching bases. The CDR3 contains 18 residues. The ends were cut back, 4 bases at V and 6 bases at J, with 27 bases in the middle. Per germline, CDR1 MDHEN and CDR2 SYDVKM. The CDR3 loop is CASSWSGRGLFHSAEAFF. In nucleotides, the CDR3 is TGTGCCAGCAGTTGGTCCGGCAGGGGCCTTTTTCATTCAGCTGAAGCTTTCTTT.

CDR3 protein: CASSPRVGGSVNTEAFF. DNA for the CDR3: TGTGCCAGCTCACCACGTGTAGGGGGCTCGGTGAACACTGAAGCTTTCTTT. The rearrangement links TRBV18 to TRBJ1-1; 7 positions agree with TRBD1. Per germline, CDR1 KGHSH and CDR2 LQKENI. Trimming removed 1 base from V and 0 bases from J; junction bases left unmatched: 8. The CDR3 contains 17 residues. The complete variable domain, with remaining parts taken from reference TRBV18 and TRBJ1-1, reads NAGVMQNPRHLVRRRGQEARLRCSPMKGHSHVYWYRQLPEEGLKFMVYLQKENIIDESGMPKERFSAEFPKEGPSILRIQQVVRGDSAAYFCASSPRVGGSVNTEAFFGQGTRLTVV.

The chain couples TRBV4-2 to TRBJ2-7; D perhaps matches TRBD2 (5 bases). The CDR3 covers 15 residues. V lost 3 bases to trimming and J lost 0 bases, with 12 bases between them. In germline, CDR1 is LGHNA, CDR2 YNFKEQ. The CDR3 DNA reads as TGTGCCAGCAGCCAGAGGGTCGGAAGCTCCTACGAGCAGTACTTC. This encodes CASSQRVGSSYEQYF.

The chain carries TRBV11-3 and TRBJ2-5; 16 bases align to TRBD2. The CDR3 has 16 amino acids. Per the germline V gene, CDR1 is SGHNT and CDR2 is YENEEA. After removal of 5 bases from V and 3 bases from J, the junction contained 3 bases not matched to a gene. The CDR3 reads CASSRGTSGGEETQYF. The CDR3 DNA reads as TGTGCCAGCAGCCGCGGGACTAGCGGGGGGGAAGAGACCCAGTACTTC.